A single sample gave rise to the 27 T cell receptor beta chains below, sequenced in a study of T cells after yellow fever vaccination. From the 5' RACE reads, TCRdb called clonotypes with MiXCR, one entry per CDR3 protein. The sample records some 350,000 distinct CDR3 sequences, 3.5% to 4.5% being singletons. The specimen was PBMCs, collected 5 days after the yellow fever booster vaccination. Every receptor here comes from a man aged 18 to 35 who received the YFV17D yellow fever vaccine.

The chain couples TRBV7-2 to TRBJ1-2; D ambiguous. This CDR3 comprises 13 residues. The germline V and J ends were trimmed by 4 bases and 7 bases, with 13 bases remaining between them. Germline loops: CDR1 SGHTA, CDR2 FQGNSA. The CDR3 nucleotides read TGTGCCAGCAGCTCGCCGGGTGAGGTTGGCTACACCTTC. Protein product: CASSSPGEVGYTF.

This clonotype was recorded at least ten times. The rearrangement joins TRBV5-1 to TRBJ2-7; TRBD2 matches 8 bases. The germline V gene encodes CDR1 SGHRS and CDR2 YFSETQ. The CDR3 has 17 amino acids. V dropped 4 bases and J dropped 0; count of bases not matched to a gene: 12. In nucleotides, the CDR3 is TGCGCCAGCAGCCCCCCGCCGGCAGCGGGGGCCTCCTACGAGCAGTACTTC. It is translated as CASSPPPAAGASYEQYF. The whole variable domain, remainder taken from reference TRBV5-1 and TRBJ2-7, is KAGVTQTPRYLIKTRGQQVTLSCSPISGHRSVSWYQQTPGQGLQFLFEYFSETQRNKGNFPGRFSGRQFSNSRSEMNVSTLELGDSALYLCASSPPPAAGASYEQYFGPGTRLTVT.

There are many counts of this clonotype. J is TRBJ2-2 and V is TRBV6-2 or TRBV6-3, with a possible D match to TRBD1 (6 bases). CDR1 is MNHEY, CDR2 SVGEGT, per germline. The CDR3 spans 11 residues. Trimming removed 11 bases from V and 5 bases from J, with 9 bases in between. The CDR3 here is CAVRGTGELFF. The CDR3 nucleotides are TGTGCCGTCAGGGGAACCGGGGAGCTGTTTTTT.

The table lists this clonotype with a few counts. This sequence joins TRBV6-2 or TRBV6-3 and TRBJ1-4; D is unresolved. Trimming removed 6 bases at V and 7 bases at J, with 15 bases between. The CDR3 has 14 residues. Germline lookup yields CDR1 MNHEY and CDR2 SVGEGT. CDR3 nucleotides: TGTGCCAGCAGCTCGTCCCTAGGGTTTGAAAAACTGTTTTTT. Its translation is CASSSSLGFEKLFF.

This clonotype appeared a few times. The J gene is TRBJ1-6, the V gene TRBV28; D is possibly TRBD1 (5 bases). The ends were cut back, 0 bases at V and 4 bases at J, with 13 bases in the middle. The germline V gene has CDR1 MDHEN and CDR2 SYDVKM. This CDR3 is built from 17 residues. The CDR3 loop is CASSLWGTAAYNSPLHF. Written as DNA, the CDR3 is TGTGCCAGCAGTTTATGGGGGACGGCCGCTTATAATTCACCCCTCCACTTT.

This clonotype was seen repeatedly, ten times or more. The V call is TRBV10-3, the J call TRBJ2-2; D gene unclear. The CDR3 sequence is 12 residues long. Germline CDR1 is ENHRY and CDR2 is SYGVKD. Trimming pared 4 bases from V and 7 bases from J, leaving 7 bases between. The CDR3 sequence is CAISVRIGELFF. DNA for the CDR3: TGTGCCATCAGTGTAAGAATCGGGGAGCTGTTTTTT.

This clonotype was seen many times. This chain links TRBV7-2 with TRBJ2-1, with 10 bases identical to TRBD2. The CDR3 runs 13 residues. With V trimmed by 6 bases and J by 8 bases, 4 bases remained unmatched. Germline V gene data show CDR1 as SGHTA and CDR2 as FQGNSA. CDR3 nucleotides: TGTGCCAGCAGGGTAGCGGGGGGCCATGAGCAGTTCTTC. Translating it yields CASRVAGGHEQFF. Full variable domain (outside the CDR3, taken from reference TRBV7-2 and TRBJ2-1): GAGVSQSPSNKVTEKGKDVELRCDPISGHTALYWYRQSLGQGLEFLIYFQGNSAPDKSGLPSDRFSAERTGGSVSTLTIQRTQQEDSAVYLCASRVAGGHEQFFGPGTRLTVL.

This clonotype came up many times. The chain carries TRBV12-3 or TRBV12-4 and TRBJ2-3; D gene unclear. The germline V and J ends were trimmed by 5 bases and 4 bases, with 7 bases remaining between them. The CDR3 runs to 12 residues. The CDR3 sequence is CASSAMADTQYF. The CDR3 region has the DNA TGTGCCAGCAGTGCGATGGCAGATACGCAGTATTTT.

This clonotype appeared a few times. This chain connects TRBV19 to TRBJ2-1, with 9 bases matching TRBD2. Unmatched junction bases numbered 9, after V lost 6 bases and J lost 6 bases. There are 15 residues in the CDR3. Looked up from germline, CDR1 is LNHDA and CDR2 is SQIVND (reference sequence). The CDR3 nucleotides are TGTGCCAGTAGCCTCGAGCGGGGGGTAGGCAATGAGCAGTTCTTC. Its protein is CASSLERGVGNEQFF.

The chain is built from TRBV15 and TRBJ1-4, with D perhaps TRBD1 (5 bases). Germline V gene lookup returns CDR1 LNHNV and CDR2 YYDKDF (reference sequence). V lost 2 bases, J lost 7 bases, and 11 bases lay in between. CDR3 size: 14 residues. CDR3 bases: TGTGCCACCAGCAGACAGGACACGGGTGAAAAACTGTTTTTT. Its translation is CATSRQDTGEKLFF.

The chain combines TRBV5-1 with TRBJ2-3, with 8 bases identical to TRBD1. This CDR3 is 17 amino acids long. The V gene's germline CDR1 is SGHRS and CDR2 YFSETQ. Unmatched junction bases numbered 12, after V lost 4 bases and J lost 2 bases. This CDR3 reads CASSDQGAWGDTDTQYF. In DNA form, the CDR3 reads TGCGCCAGCAGCGACCAGGGGGCTTGGGGAGACACAGATACGCAGTATTTT.

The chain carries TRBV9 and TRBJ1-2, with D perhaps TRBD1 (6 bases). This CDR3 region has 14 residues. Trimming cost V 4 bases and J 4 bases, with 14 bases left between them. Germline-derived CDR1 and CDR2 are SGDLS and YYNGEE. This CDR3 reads CASSSRGGLYGYTF. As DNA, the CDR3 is TGTGCCAGCAGCAGCCGGGGGGGCCTCTATGGCTACACCTTC.

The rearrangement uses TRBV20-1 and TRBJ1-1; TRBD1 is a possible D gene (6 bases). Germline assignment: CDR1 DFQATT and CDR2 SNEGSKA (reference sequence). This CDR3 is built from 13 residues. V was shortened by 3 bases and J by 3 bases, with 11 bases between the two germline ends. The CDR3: CSASVRGYTEAFF. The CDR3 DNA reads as TGCAGTGCTAGTGTCAGGGGATACACTGAAGCTTTCTTT.

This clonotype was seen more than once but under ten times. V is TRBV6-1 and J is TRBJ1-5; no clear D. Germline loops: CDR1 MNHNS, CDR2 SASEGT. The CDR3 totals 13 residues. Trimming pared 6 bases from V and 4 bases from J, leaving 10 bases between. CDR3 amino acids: CASSLLQNQPQHF. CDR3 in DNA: TGTGCCAGCAGCCTCCTTCAGAATCAGCCCCAGCATTTT.

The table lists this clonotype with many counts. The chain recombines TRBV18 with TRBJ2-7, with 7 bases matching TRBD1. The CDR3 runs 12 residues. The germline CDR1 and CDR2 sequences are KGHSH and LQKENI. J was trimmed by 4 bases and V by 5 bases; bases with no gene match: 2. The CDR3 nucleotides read TGTGCCAGCTCAGGGACAGCGTACGAGCAGTACTTC. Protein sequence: CASSGTAYEQYF.

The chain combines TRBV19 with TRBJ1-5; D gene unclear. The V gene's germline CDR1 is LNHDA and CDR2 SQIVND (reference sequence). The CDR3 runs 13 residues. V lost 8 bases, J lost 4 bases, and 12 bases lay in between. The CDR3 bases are TGTGCCAGTTCACGGGTGACTAATCAGCCCCAGCATTTT. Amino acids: CASSRVTNQPQHF.

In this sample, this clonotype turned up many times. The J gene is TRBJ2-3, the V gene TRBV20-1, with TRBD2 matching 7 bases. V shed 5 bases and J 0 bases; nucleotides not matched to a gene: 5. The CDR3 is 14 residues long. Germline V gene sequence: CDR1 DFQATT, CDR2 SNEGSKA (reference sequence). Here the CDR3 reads CSAVGTTSTDTQYF. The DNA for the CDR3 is TGCAGTGCTGTAGGGACTACCAGCACAGATACGCAGTATTTT.

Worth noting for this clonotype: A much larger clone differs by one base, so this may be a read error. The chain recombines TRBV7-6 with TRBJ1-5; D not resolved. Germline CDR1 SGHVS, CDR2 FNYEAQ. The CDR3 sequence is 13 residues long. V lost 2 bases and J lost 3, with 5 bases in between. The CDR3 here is CASSLSLNQPQHF. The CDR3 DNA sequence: TGTGCCAGCAGCTTAAGTCTCAATCAGCCCCAGCATTTT.

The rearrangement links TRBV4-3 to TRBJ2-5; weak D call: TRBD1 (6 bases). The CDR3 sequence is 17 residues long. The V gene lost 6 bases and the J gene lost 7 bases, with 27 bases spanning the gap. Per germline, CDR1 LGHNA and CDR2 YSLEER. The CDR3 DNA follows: TGCGCCAGCAGGCGAGTGGCGTGGGGGCCCGCTAATAGGACCCAGTACTTC. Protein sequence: CASRRVAWGPANRTQYF.

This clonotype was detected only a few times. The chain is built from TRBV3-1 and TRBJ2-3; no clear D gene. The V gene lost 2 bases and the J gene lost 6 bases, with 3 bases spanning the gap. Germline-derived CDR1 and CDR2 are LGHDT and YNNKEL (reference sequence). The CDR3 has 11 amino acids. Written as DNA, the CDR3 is TGTGCCAGCAGCCAAATGGATACGCAGTATTTT. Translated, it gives CASSQMDTQYF.

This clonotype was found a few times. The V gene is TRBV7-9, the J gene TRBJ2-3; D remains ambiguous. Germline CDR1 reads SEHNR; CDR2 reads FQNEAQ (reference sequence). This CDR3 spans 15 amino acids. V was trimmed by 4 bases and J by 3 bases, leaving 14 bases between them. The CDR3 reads CASSSHLPVTDTQYF. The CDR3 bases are TGTGCCAGCAGCTCGCACCTACCGGTGACAGATACGCAGTATTTT.

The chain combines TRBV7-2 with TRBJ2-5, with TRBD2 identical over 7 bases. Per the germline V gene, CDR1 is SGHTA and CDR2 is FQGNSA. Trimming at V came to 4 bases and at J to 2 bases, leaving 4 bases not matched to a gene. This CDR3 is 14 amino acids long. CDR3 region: CASSWRGRQETQYF. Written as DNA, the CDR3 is TGTGCCAGCAGCTGGCGGGGGAGACAAGAGACCCAGTACTTC.

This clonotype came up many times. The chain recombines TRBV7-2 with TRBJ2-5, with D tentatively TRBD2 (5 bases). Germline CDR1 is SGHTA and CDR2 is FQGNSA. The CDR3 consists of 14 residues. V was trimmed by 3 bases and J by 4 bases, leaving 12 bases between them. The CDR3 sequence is CASSFRWAGETQYF. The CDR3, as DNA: TGTGCCAGCAGCTTTAGGTGGGCGGGAGAGACCCAGTACTTC.

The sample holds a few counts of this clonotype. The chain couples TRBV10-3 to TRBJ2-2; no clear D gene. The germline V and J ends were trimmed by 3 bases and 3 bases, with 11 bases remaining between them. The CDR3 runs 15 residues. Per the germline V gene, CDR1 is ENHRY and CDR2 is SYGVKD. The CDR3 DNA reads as TGTGCCATCAGTGAACGTCAGATGTACACCGGGGAGCTGTTTTTT. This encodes CAISERQMYTGELFF.

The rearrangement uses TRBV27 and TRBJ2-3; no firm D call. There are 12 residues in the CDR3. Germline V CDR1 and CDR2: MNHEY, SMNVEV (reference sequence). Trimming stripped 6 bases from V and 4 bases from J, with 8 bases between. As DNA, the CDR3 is TGTGCCAGCAGGGCGGCATCAGATACGCAGTATTTT. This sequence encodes CASRAASDTQYF.

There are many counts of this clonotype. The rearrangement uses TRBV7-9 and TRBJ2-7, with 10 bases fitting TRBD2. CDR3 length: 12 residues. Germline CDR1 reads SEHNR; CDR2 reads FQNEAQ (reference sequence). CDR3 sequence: CASSIAGGEQYV. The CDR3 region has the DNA TGTGCCAGCAGCATAGCGGGGGGAGAGCAGTACGTC.

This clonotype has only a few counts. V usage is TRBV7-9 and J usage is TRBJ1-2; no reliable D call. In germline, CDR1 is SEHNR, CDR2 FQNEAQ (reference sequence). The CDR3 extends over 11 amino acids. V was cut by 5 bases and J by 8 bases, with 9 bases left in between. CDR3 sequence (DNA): TGTGCCAGCAGCCGGTCGTCCGGCTACACCTTC. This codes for CASSRSSGYTF.